The next 23 T cell receptor beta chains were all read from a single sample in a study of blood T cell repertoires in COVID-19. Sequencing used immunoSEQ multiplex PCR; TCRdb keeps in-frame clones, though not all of them. This table holds around 42,000 clones, 75% to 90% found once. Sequenced: peripheral blood. These receptors were collected from a man aged 25-45 years with active or convalescent COVID-19.

The J gene is TRBJ2-1, the V gene TRBV2; D is possibly TRBD2 (6 bases). Germline assignment: CDR1 SNHLY and CDR2 FYNNEI. This CDR3 is built from 10 residues. The V end lost 4 bases, the J end lost 14 bases, and 9 bases lay between the germline ends. CDR3 DNA sequence: TGTGCCAGCAGTGGGGAGGATGAGTTCTTC. This sequence encodes CASSGEDEFF.

The chain employs TRBV6-2 or TRBV6-3 and TRBJ1-1, with a tentative D call TRBD1 (5 bases). The CDR3 runs to 13 residues. In germline, CDR1 is MNHEY, CDR2 SVGEGT. V dropped 5 bases and J dropped 6 bases, with 13 bases sitting between them. The CDR3 sequence: CASSRRKGAEAFF. The CDR3 nucleotides are TGTGCCAGCAGTCGAAGAAAAGGGGCTGAAGCTTTCTTT.

The rearrangement joins TRBV6-5 to TRBJ2-1, with TRBD2 matching 9 bases. J lost 7 bases, V lost 1 base, and 5 bases had no gene match. The CDR3 is 15 amino acids. The V gene's germline CDR1 is MNHEY and CDR2 SVGAGI. CDR3 sequence reads: CASSYYSGGINEQFF. CDR3 coding DNA: TGTGCCAGCAGTTACTACAGCGGGGGGATAAATGAGCAGTTCTTC.

The sample holds a few counts of this clone. The gene calls are TRBV19 and TRBJ1-2; TRBD1 is a possible D gene (6 bases). Germline assignment: CDR1 LNHDA and CDR2 SQIVND (reference sequence). The CDR3 loop spans 13 amino acids. V lost 1 base and J lost 7, with 10 bases in between. The CDR3 coding sequence is TGTGCCAGTAGTATAGTCAGGGGCGGTGGCTACACCTTC. Protein sequence: CASSIVRGGGYTF.

This clone is a singleton in its sample. The chain is built from TRBV7-2 and TRBJ2-1; TRBD1 might be the D (5 bases). V gave up 6 bases and J gave up 4 bases, with 25 bases separating them. The CDR3 spans 18 residues. Germline lookup yields CDR1 SGHTA and CDR2 FQGNSA. CDR3 loop: CASRLPDPTGPLYNEQFF. The CDR3 nucleotides read TGTGCCAGCAGGTTACCAGACCCTACAGGTCCACTTTACAATGAGCAGTTCTTC.

The chain links TRBV7-9 to TRBJ2-7, with 12 bases aligning to TRBD2. Germline trimming cut 3 bases from V and 0 bases from J; bases unmatched to any gene: 3. The CDR3 runs to 16 residues. The V gene's germline CDR1 is SEHNR and CDR2 FQNEAQ (reference sequence). The CDR3 DNA is TGTGCCAGCAGCTTGACTAGCGGGAGAGACTCCTACGAGCAGTACGTC. It yields the protein CASSLTSGRDSYEQYV.

This rearrangement joins TRBV5-6 to TRBJ2-1, with TRBD2 matching over 9 bases. This CDR3 is 15 amino acids long. Germline-derived CDR1 and CDR2 are SGHDT and YYEEEE. Trimming cost V 1 base and J 7 bases; bases outside gene matches: 6. The DNA of the CDR3 is TGTGCCAGCAGCTTGTTAGCGGGAGCTGGGAATGAGCAGTTCTTC. Translating it yields CASSLLAGAGNEQFF.

This chain connects TRBV7-3 to TRBJ2-3, with 15 bases aligning to TRBD2. V lost 5 bases and J lost 5; bases outside the gene matches: 11. The CDR3 covers 18 residues. CDR1 SGHTA and CDR2 FQGTGA come from the germline V gene. The CDR3 DNA is TGTGCCAGCAGCGCGACGAAGGGACTAGCGGGGGGCTTAGATACGCAGTATTTT. Translation gives CASSATKGLAGGLDTQYF.

The rearrangement joins TRBV27 to TRBJ1-6, with D unclear. Germline-derived CDR1 and CDR2 are MNHEY and SMNVEV (reference sequence). V was trimmed by 5 bases and J by 3 bases, leaving 11 bases between them. The CDR3 has 15 residues. CDR3 sequence reads: CASSNSLSYNSPLHF. The CDR3, as DNA: TGTGCCAGCAGTAACAGTCTTAGCTATAATTCACCCCTCCACTTT.

This clone was seen just once. The chain joins TRBV5-6 to TRBJ2-1; TRBD1 agrees at 9 bases. CDR3 length equals 15 residues. The V and J ends lost 4 bases and 7 bases, in that order; junction bases with no gene match: 9. CDR1 and CDR2 from the germline V gene are SGHDT and YYEEEE. CDR3 sequence: CASSKGQGLRNEQFF. The CDR3 DNA reads as TGTGCCAGCAGCAAAGGACAGGGGTTGAGAAATGAGCAGTTCTTC.

V is TRBV19 and J is TRBJ2-6; D remains unclear. The V end was cut by 5 bases, the J end by 0 bases, with 14 bases between. Germline lookup yields CDR1 LNHDA and CDR2 SQIVND (reference sequence). The CDR3 is 17 amino acids. CDR3 DNA: TGTGCCAGTAGTGAGAGGTCCCCTAGCTCTGGGGCCAACGTCCTGACTTTC. It encodes CASSERSPSSGANVLTF.

V is TRBV2 and J is TRBJ1-1; TRBD1 might be the D (5 bases). V shed 2 bases and J shed 5 bases, with 12 bases lying between them. The CDR3 length is 14 residues. CDR1 and CDR2 from the germline V gene are SNHLY and FYNNEI. CDR3 protein: CASSEQGGRTEAFF. CDR3 DNA sequence: TGTGCCAGCAGTGAACAGGGAGGGAGGACTGAAGCTTTCTTT.

This clone appeared a single time. The rearrangement uses TRBV18 and TRBJ1-1; D is unclear. The V gene lost 2 bases and the J gene lost 1 base, with 8 bases spanning the gap. CDR3 size: 14 residues. Germline values: CDR1 KGHSH, CDR2 LQKENI. The CDR3 DNA follows: TGTGCCAGCTCACCAGTCCACAGGAACACTGAAGCTTTCTTT. Protein product: CASSPVHRNTEAFF. Looking up the rest from reference TRBV18 and TRBJ1-1 gives the full variable domain: NAGVMQNPRHLVRRRGQEARLRCSPMKGHSHVYWYRQLPEEGLKFMVYLQKENIIDESGMPKERFSAEFPKEGPSILRIQQVVRGDSAAYFCASSPVHRNTEAFFGQGTRLTVV.

The chain is built from TRBV7-3 and TRBJ1-6; perhaps TRBD1 as D (6 bases). This CDR3 has 14 residues. Deletions cut 5 bases from V and 7 bases from J, with 12 bases between. Germline assignment: CDR1 SGHTA and CDR2 FQGTGA. Here the CDR3 reads CASSTGSGNSPLHF. CDR3 bases: TGTGCCAGCAGCACAGGGAGTGGGAATTCACCCCTCCACTTT.

The rearrangement uses TRBV24-1 and TRBJ2-7, with 11 bases fitting TRBD1. Germline CDR1 and CDR2: KGHDR and SFDVKD. This CDR3 contains 16 residues. With 4 bases clipped from V and 2 bases from J, the junction kept 6 bases outside the gene matches. DNA for the CDR3: TGTGCCACCAGTGAACGGACAGGGGGCTTCCCCTACGAGCAGTACGTC. It translates to CATSERTGGFPYEQYV.

V gene TRBV12-3 or TRBV12-4 combines with J gene TRBJ1-5, with D hard to call. Between the trimmed V and J ends, which lost 6 bases and 9 bases, there was a span of 9 bases. The CDR3 is made up of 11 amino acids. CDR3: CASSNGGPQHF. The CDR3 DNA sequence: TGTGCCAGCAGCAACGGTGGGCCCCAGCATTTT.

This clone has a single count. The rearrangement joins TRBV11-2 to TRBJ2-6, with D tentatively TRBD1 (6 bases). The V end lost 5 bases, the J end lost 1 base, and 9 bases lay between the germline ends. Germline V gene lookup returns CDR1 SGHAT and CDR2 FQNNGV. The CDR3 length is 15 residues. This CDR3 is CASSLQGSGANVLTF. CDR3 DNA sequence: TGTGCCAGCAGCCTACAGGGTTCTGGGGCCAACGTCCTGACTTTC.

In DNA, the CDR3 is TGTGCCAGCAGTGATGACTTCGGGGGCAATCAGCCCCAGCATTTT. Its protein product is CASSDDFGGNQPQHF. V is TRBV6-1 and J is TRBJ1-5; D gene unclear. The CDR3 length is 15 residues. V gave up 3 bases and J gave up 2 bases, with 11 bases separating them. Germline-derived CDR1 and CDR2 are MNHNS and SASEGT.

The V gene is TRBV25-1, the J gene TRBJ2-1; D might be TRBD2 (6 bases). CDR1 and CDR2 (germline): MGHDK, SYGVNS. The CDR3 is 13 amino acids. Trimming cost V 6 bases and J 7 bases, with 13 bases left between them. The CDR3 protein is CASRTGVRNEQFF. The CDR3 bases are TGTGCCAGCAGAACGGGAGTTAGAAATGAGCAGTTCTTC.

This CDR3 is CASSQDPRNTEAFF. CDR3 sequence (DNA): TGCGCCAGCAGCCAAGACCCCAGGAACACTGAAGCTTTCTTT. The chain has TRBV4-1 and TRBJ1-1; D is undetermined. This CDR3 region has 14 residues. Germline CDR1 and CDR2: MGHRA and YSYEKL. Trimming took 0 bases from V and 1 from J, leaving 6 bases between them.

CDR3 loop: CAISVGQGTKNIQYF. CDR3 sequence (DNA): TGTGCCATCAGTGTGGGACAGGGGACCAAAAACATTCAGTACTTC. The rearrangement links TRBV10-3 to TRBJ2-4; 10 bases match TRBD1. V lost 4 bases to trimming and J lost 2 bases; unmatched junction nucleotides: 2. Looked up from germline, CDR1 is ENHRY and CDR2 is SYGVKD. The CDR3 covers 15 residues.

This chain uses TRBV2 with TRBJ1-2, with TRBD1 as a possible D gene (6 bases). The V end was cut by 0 bases, the J end by 0 bases, with 20 bases between. The CDR3 extends over 19 amino acids. Germline V gene sequence: CDR1 SNHLY, CDR2 FYNNEI. Here the CDR3 reads CASSEALSFSRDTNYGYTF. As DNA, the CDR3 is TGTGCCAGCAGTGAAGCACTTAGTTTTTCGAGGGACACTAACTATGGCTACACCTTC. The full variable domain, with the rest looked up from reference TRBV2 and TRBJ1-2, is EPEVTQTPSHQVTQMGQEVILRCVPISNHLYFYWYRQILGQKVEFLVSFYNNEISEKSEIFDDQFSVERPDGSNFTLKIRSTKLEDSAMYFCASSEALSFSRDTNYGYTFGSGTRLTVV.

The CDR3 DNA reads as TGTGCCAGCAGCCGGACAGGGGACACCGGGGAGCTGTTTTTT. This sequence encodes CASSRTGDTGELFF. V usage is TRBV7-9 and J usage is TRBJ2-2, with 9 bases identical to TRBD1. This CDR3 is 14 amino acids long. After removal of 5 bases from V and 3 bases from J, the junction contained 1 base not matched to a gene. CDR1 SEHNR and CDR2 FQNEAQ come from the germline V gene (reference sequence).